This TCR beta chain is from a study of Ad26.COV2.S vaccination and SARS-CoV-2 variants. Background on the study: Ad26.COV2.S, an intramuscular injection, was given once or twice 56 days apart. Study outcomes and limitations: People given the vaccine had a wider spike-specific TCR breadth than placebo recipients did.

On this clone itself: The target antigen is unknown.

Specified treatment: 19 received Ad26.COV2.S at low or high dose, single or two shots; about 5 received placebo; per-sample allocation not given. All samples were drawn on day 63, counting from the first vaccine or placebo injection. Aged 18-55 years, donor was enrolled in Boston in about 2020. Clones were sequenced by immunoSEQ multiplex PCR, and TCRdb holds only the in-frame ones, with some missing. This sample has over 350,000 clones, with approximately 90% found just once. The TCR sequence derives from a person aged 18-60 years who received the Ad26.COV2.S COVID-19 vaccine or a placebo. The sample consisted of peripheral blood, taken in a trial of Ad26.COV2.S vaccine versus placebo.

CDR3 residues: CASSIVLHEDYNEQFF. The CDR3 nucleotides are TGTGCCAGTAGTATCGTCCTGCACGAGGACTACAATGAGCAGTTCTTC. This chain connects TRBV19 to TRBJ2-1; D gene ambiguous. The CDR3 spans 16 residues. V dropped 3 bases and J dropped 3 bases, with 15 bases sitting between them. CDR1 LNHDA and CDR2 SQIVND come from the germline V gene (reference sequence).